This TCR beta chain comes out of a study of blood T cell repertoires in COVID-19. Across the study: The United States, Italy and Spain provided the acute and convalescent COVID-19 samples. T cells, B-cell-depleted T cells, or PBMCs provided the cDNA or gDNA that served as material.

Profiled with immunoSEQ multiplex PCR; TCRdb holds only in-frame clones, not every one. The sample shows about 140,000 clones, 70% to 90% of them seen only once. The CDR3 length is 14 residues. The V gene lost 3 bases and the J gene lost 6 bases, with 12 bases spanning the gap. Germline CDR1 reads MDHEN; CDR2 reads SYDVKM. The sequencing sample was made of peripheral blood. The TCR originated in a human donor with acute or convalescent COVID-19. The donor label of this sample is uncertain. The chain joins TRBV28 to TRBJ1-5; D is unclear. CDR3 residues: CASSFSGNGQPQHF. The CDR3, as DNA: TGTGCCAGCAGTTTTTCGGGGAACGGTCAGCCCCAGCATTTT.